These 30 T cell receptor beta chains originate from one sample sequenced in a study of blood T cell repertoires in COVID-19. The data were produced by immunoSEQ multiplex PCR, yet TCRdb's version contains in-frame clones alone and is incomplete. The table lists 200,000 to 300,000 clones, approximately 86% of them singletons. The sequencing input was peripheral blood. The receptors were sampled from a woman aged 60-75 years with COVID-19, enrolled during active disease.

This clone was picked up one time. V usage is TRBV9 and J usage is TRBJ1-4; 9 nucleotides match TRBD1. The germline gives CDR1 SGDLS, CDR2 YYNGEE. J was trimmed by 8 bases and V by 1 base; bases with no gene match: 3. The CDR3 length is 14 residues. CDR3 sequence reads: CASSVSGQGEKLFF. CDR3 nucleotide sequence: TGTGCCAGCAGCGTATCGGGACAGGGAGAAAAACTGTTTTTT. The variable domain in full, completed from reference TRBV9 and TRBJ1-4, reads DSGVTQTPKHLITATGQRVTLRCSPRSGDLSVYWYQQSLDQGLQFLIQYYNGEERAKGNILERFSAQQFPDLHSELNLSSLELGDSALYFCASSVSGQGEKLFFGSGTQLSVL.

The table lists this clone with a few counts. The CDR3 loop is CAWTGTENSPLHF. The CDR3 DNA reads TGTGCCTGGACCGGGACAGAGAATTCACCCCTCCACTTT. V usage is TRBV30 and J usage is TRBJ1-6; 7 positions agree with TRBD1. The CDR3 length is 13 residues. The J segment lost 7 bases and the V segment lost 4 bases, leaving 4 bases of the junction unmatched. CDR1 is GTSNPN, CDR2 SVGIG, per germline (reference sequence).

The chain couples TRBV4-1 to TRBJ2-4; TRBD2 is a possible D gene (5 bases). This CDR3 spans 17 amino acids. The germline V gene encodes CDR1 MGHRA and CDR2 YSYEKL. V lost 0 bases, J lost 1 base, and 13 bases lay in between. The DNA of the CDR3 is TGCGCCAGCAGCCAAGATCTTCAGGCTAGCGCCAAAAACATTCAGTACTTC. Translation: CASSQDLQASAKNIQYF.

The chain carries TRBV7-2 and TRBJ1-1, with D uncertain. The CDR3 sequence is 14 residues long. Germline CDR1 reads SGHTA; CDR2 reads FQGNSA. V was shortened by 1 base and J by 5 bases, with 11 bases between the two germline ends. The DNA for the CDR3 is TGTGCCAGCAGCTTAGACACCCTCGGGACTGAAGCTTTCTTT. Its translation: CASSLDTLGTEAFF.

This clone has just a few counts. The chain recombines TRBV5-1 with TRBJ2-1; the match to TRBD2 covers 10 bases. This CDR3 spans 15 amino acids. The V gene end was trimmed by 4 bases and the J gene end by 4 bases; junction bases not matched to a gene: 5. CDR1 and CDR2 from the germline V gene are SGHRS and YFSETQ. The CDR3 protein is CASSHTSGIYNEQFF. The CDR3 DNA is TGCGCCAGCAGCCACACTAGCGGGATATACAATGAGCAGTTCTTC.

V usage is TRBV29-1 and J usage is TRBJ2-7, with TRBD2 matching over 11 bases. J gave up 6 bases and V 6 bases, and 7 bases lay outside the gene matches. CDR1 and CDR2 from the germline V gene are SQVTM and ANQGSEA. The length of the CDR3 is 13 residues. The DNA of the CDR3 is TGCAGCGTCAGACTAGCGGGACCGGGCGAGCAGTACTTC. It translates to CSVRLAGPGEQYF.

V and J are TRBV19 and TRBJ2-5; weak D call: TRBD1 (5 bases). There are 14 residues in the CDR3. Germline values: CDR1 LNHDA, CDR2 SQIVND (reference sequence). V was trimmed by 4 bases and J by 5 bases, leaving 14 bases between them. CDR3 protein: CASSTLQARETQYF. CDR3 bases: TGTGCCAGTAGTACCCTACAGGCCAGGGAGACCCAGTACTTC.

The chain uses TRBV11-2 and TRBJ1-1; 8 bases are a match to TRBD1. Germline lookup yields CDR1 SGHAT and CDR2 FQNNGV. This CDR3 has 13 amino acids. The junction had 4 bases not matched to a gene; V was cut back by 0 bases and J by 10 bases. This chain's CDR3 is CASSLERTGRAFF. CDR3 nucleotides: TGTGCCAGCAGCTTAGAAAGGACAGGGCGAGCTTTCTTT.

Here the CDR3 DNA reads TGCAGCGTTGCGGGACAGGGTCTAACCGGGGAGCTGTTTTTT. This sequence encodes CSVAGQGLTGELFF. The chain recombines TRBV29-1 with TRBJ2-2; 9 bases align to TRBD1. Losses at the gene ends were 4 bases for V and 5 bases for J; bases not matched to a gene: 5. The CDR3 is 14 residues long. Germline V CDR1 and CDR2: SQVTM, ANQGSEA.

The chain combines TRBV4-3 with TRBJ2-1; D might be TRBD2 (6 bases). Germline loops: CDR1 LGHNA, CDR2 YSLEER. This CDR3 has 15 residues. V was cut by 0 bases and J by 7 bases, with 13 bases left in between. The CDR3 spells CASSQDLVRDNEQFF. The CDR3 bases are TGCGCCAGCAGCCAAGATTTAGTGCGGGATAATGAGCAGTTCTTC.

This clone was picked up a small number of times. The V gene is TRBV3-1 (or the pseudogene TRBV3-2), the J gene TRBJ1-1; 8 bases match TRBD1. After removal of 4 bases from V and 1 base from J, the junction contained 2 bases not matched to a gene. Germline CDR1 LGHDT, CDR2 YNNKEL (reference sequence). The CDR3 consists of 14 residues. The CDR3 nucleotides are TGTGCCAGCAGCCCACAGGGGGGGAACACTGAAGCTTTCTTT. Translated, it gives CASSPQGGNTEAFF.

The chain recombines TRBV6-1 with TRBJ1-5; a weak D match, TRBD1 (6 bases). Trimming pared 3 bases from V and 6 bases from J, leaving 15 bases between. The CDR3 has 15 amino acids. The germline V gene has CDR1 MNHNS and CDR2 SASEGT. Here the CDR3 DNA reads TGTGCCAGCAGTGACCCAGGGGTTTGGGGTCAGCCCCAGCATTTT. Translation gives CASSDPGVWGQPQHF.

The chain couples TRBV3-1 (or the pseudogene TRBV3-2) to TRBJ1-2; the D gene is possibly TRBD1 (6 bases). Trimming removed 5 bases from V and 6 bases from J, with 25 bases in between. Looked up from germline, CDR1 is LGHDT and CDR2 is YNNKEL (reference sequence). The CDR3 sequence is 17 residues long. The CDR3 region is CASSSRYSYRAAHGYTF. For the CDR3, the DNA is TGTGCCAGCAGCTCCCGATACTCTTACAGGGCGGCCCATGGCTACACCTTC.

The chain employs TRBV21-1 and TRBJ2-5; the table assigns TRBD2, which was not confirmed against the DNA. TRBV21-1 is reported as a pseudogene. The CDR3 extends over 18 amino acids. The CDR3: CASRPASIAEPPLETQYF. The CDR3 DNA reads TGTGCCAGCAGACCTGCGTCGATAGCGGAGCCCCCCCTGGAGACCCAGTACTTC.

The CDR3 region is CASSQQGNEKLFF. CDR3 bases: TGTGCCAGCTCACAACAGGGGAACGAAAAACTGTTTTTT. The genes are TRBV18 and TRBJ1-4; 7 bases fit TRBD1. With V trimmed by 4 bases and J by 8 bases, 4 bases remained unmatched. This CDR3 comprises 13 residues. CDR1 KGHSH and CDR2 LQKENI come from the germline V gene.

The rearrangement links TRBV5-1 to TRBJ2-7, with 10 bases fitting TRBD2. V lost 5 bases, J lost 3 bases, and 14 bases stayed unmatched. CDR1 and CDR2 from the germline V gene are SGHRS and YFSETQ. This CDR3 is built from 17 residues. The CDR3 DNA reads as TGCGCCAGCAGTCTCGCAGCGGGAGGGCTCCTGGACTACGAGCAGTACTTC. Its translation is CASSLAAGGLLDYEQYF.

The chain joins TRBV6-6 to TRBJ1-1; TRBD1 matches 8 bases. CDR1 is MNHNY and CDR2 is SVGAGI in the germline V gene (reference sequence). The V segment lost 2 bases and the J segment 6 bases; nucleotides outside the gene matches: 5. CDR3 length: 14 residues. CDR3 nucleotide sequence: TGTGCCAGCAGTTACGGACAGGGTGGCGCTGAAGCTTTCTTT. Translation: CASSYGQGGAEAFF.

A single count supports this clone. This chain joins TRBV5-1 and TRBJ2-3; TRBD2 aligns across 10 bases. The V and J ends lost 4 bases and 6 bases, in that order; junction bases with no gene match: 8. The CDR3 consists of 15 residues. Germline V CDR1 and CDR2: SGHRS, YFSETQ. The CDR3 sequence: CASSAGLAELDTQYF. CDR3 DNA: TGCGCCAGCAGCGCCGGACTAGCGGAGCTCGATACGCAGTATTTT.

The CDR3 protein is CAISGSRHEQYF. CDR3 DNA: TGTGCCATCAGTGGGAGCAGACACGAGCAGTACTTC. This chain links TRBV10-3 with TRBJ2-7; D uncertain. Germline lookup yields CDR1 ENHRY and CDR2 SYGVKD. The V end lost 4 bases, the J end lost 5 bases, and 9 bases lay between the germline ends. The CDR3 sequence is 12 residues long.

The V call is TRBV4-3, the J call TRBJ1-2; no definite D call. V shed 0 bases and J shed 4 bases, with 18 bases lying between them. In germline, CDR1 is LGHNA, CDR2 YSLEER. CDR3 length: 17 amino acids. In DNA form, the CDR3 reads TGCGCCAGCAGCCAAGATCGGGCGGGCTGGGATAGCTATGGCTACACCTTC. Translated: CASSQDRAGWDSYGYTF.

The chain joins TRBV6-6 to TRBJ1-5; D unresolved. Germline CDR1 MNHNY, CDR2 SVGAGI (reference sequence). CDR3 length equals 14 residues. The V end was cut by 2 bases, the J end by 1 base, with 6 bases between. CDR3 loop: CASSYGQSNQPQHF. CDR3 bases: TGTGCCAGCAGTTACGGGCAGAGCAATCAGCCCCAGCATTTT.

The chain couples TRBV15 to TRBJ2-3, with TRBD1 matching over 8 bases. Germline V gene sequence: CDR1 LNHNV, CDR2 YYDKDF (reference sequence). The CDR3 sequence is 16 residues long. Trimming removed 2 bases from V and 0 bases from J; junction bases left unmatched: 4. CDR3 coding DNA: TGTGCCACCAGCAGATTAGGACAGGGTAGCACAGATACGCAGTATTTT. The encoded protein is CATSRLGQGSTDTQYF.

The gene calls are TRBV6-4 and TRBJ2-1; 10 nucleotides match TRBD2. Looked up from germline, CDR1 is MRHNA and CDR2 is SNTAGT. This CDR3 is 15 amino acids long. The trim removed 3 bases at V and 6 bases at J, leaving 5 bases unmatched. CDR3 loop: CASSESGLAINEQFF. The CDR3 DNA reads TGTGCCAGCAGTGAGTCGGGACTAGCGATCAATGAGCAGTTCTTC.

The chain carries TRBV9 and TRBJ2-5; 12 bases fit TRBD2. Germline V gene data show CDR1 as SGDLS and CDR2 as YYNGEE. The CDR3 is 16 amino acids. J lost 2 bases, V lost 2 bases, and 4 bases had no gene match. CDR3 loop: CASSVGLAGIQETQYF. The CDR3 DNA sequence: TGTGCCAGCAGCGTTGGACTAGCGGGGATACAAGAGACCCAGTACTTC.

The chain combines TRBV24-1 with TRBJ2-1; 7 bases line up with TRBD2. Per the germline V gene, CDR1 is KGHDR and CDR2 is SFDVKD. The CDR3 is 14 amino acids. V shed 4 bases, J shed 7 bases, and the junction held 6 bases outside the gene matches. Written as DNA, the CDR3 is TGTGCCACCAGTGAGGGAGGTAGCGGGAATGAGCAGTTCTTC. Translating it yields CATSEGGSGNEQFF.

The chain couples TRBV11-2 to TRBJ2-5, with 9 nucleotides matching TRBD1. The CDR3 has 15 residues. Germline assignment: CDR1 SGHAT and CDR2 FQNNGV. After removal of 5 bases from V and 5 bases from J, the junction contained 9 bases not matched to a gene. DNA for the CDR3: TGTGCCAGCAGCATCGGGACAGGGAGGTGGGAGACCCAGTACTTC. As protein: CASSIGTGRWETQYF.

The V gene is TRBV5-1, the J gene TRBJ2-1, with 13 bases identical to TRBD2. The CDR3 totals 19 residues. With 6 bases clipped from V and 6 bases from J, the junction kept 18 bases outside the gene matches. CDR1 is SGHRS and CDR2 is YFSETQ in the germline V gene. The CDR3 DNA sequence: TGCGCCAGCACCCTGCCGGGACAGGGAGGACTAGCGGGAGTCAATGAGCAGTTCTTC. It encodes CASTLPGQGGLAGVNEQFF.

The chain employs TRBV18 and TRBJ1-1; D is possibly TRBD1 (6 bases). V shed 1 base and J shed 11 bases, with 20 bases lying between them. Germline CDR1 and CDR2: KGHSH and LQKENI. The CDR3 length is 15 residues. CDR3 sequence reads: CASSPRQGGEGRAFF. The CDR3 coding sequence is TGTGCCAGCTCACCACGTCAAGGGGGAGAGGGGCGGGCTTTCTTT.

This clone was found once. The rearrangement uses TRBV29-1 and TRBJ1-2; D unresolved. V was pared by 2 bases and J by 5 bases, with 9 bases between. This CDR3 contains 12 residues. The V gene's germline CDR1 is SQVTM and CDR2 ANQGSEA. The CDR3 nucleotides read TGCAGCGTTGAACCGGGTTCGTATGGCTACACCTTC. Protein sequence: CSVEPGSYGYTF.

The chain links TRBV7-3 to TRBJ2-1; D ambiguous. Trimming cost V 1 base and J 9 bases, with 10 bases left between them. The CDR3 spans 13 residues. Germline CDR1 reads SGHTA; CDR2 reads FQGTGA. The CDR3 sequence: CASSLKNSLEQFF. The CDR3 DNA reads TGTGCCAGCAGCTTAAAAAACTCTCTTGAGCAGTTCTTC. Full variable domain (missing parts from reference TRBV7-3 and TRBJ2-1): GAGVSQTPSNKVTEKGKYVELRCDPISGHTALYWYRQSLGQGPEFLIYFQGTGAADDSGLPNDRFFAVRPEGSVSTLKIQRTERGDSAVYLCASSLKNSLEQFFGPGTRLTVL.